These 28 T cell receptor beta chains originate from one sample sequenced in a study of beta chain features in type 1 diabetes (dated by TCRdb to between 2017 and 2018). Library generation was performed with the immunoSEQ multiplex PCR assay. All of the isolated RNA was reverse transcribed with the High Capacity cDNA Reverse Transcription Kit, so expressed TCRB transcripts were sequenced. Entries here come from immuneACCESS through TCRdb and include only in-frame sequences with V and J called. Some clones fail to appear in such tables; in the studies checked, an unresolved V gene covers under half of the shortfall, and the cause of the remainder is unknown. The sample contains about 260,000 clones, around 68% of them found a single time. Approximately 0.053% of the sample comes from the top ten. Sequencing input: naive CD4+ T cells from blood. This specimen's cell subset or site label, per the study, means: true naive CD4+ T cells. The receptor source for this set is a man aged 25-40 years in good health.

The chain is built from TRBV5-1 and TRBJ1-4; no clear D. Trimming removed 5 bases at V and 0 bases at J, with 11 bases between. The CDR3 has 15 amino acids. Looked up from germline, CDR1 is SGHRS and CDR2 is YFSETQ. CDR3 in DNA: TGCGCCAGCAGGGGAGGAAGGGCAACTAATGAAAAACTGTTTTTT. Translation gives CASRGGRATNEKLFF.

The chain employs TRBV13 and TRBJ2-1; TRBD2 aligns across 9 bases. Germline V gives CDR1 PRHDT, CDR2 FYEKMQ (reference sequence). This CDR3 region has 14 residues. The V and J ends lost 5 bases and 12 bases, in that order; junction bases with no gene match: 11. CDR3 amino acids: CASSETSGSSMQFF. For the CDR3, the DNA is TGTGCCAGCAGCGAAACTAGCGGGTCGTCAATGCAGTTCTTC. The full variable domain, rest sourced from reference TRBV13 and TRBJ2-1, is AAGVIQSPRHLIKEKRETATLKCYPIPRHDTVYWYQQGPGQDPQFLISFYEKMQSDKGSIPDRFSAQQFSDYHSELNMSSLELGDSALYFCASSETSGSSMQFFGPGTRLTVL.

The J gene is TRBJ1-1, the V gene TRBV7-9; D is unresolved. This CDR3 is built from 14 residues. Germline V gene sequence: CDR1 SEHNR, CDR2 FQNEAQ (reference sequence). V shed 5 bases and J shed 1 base, with 11 bases lying between them. The CDR3 is CASSGLSANTEAFF. CDR3 DNA: TGTGCCAGCAGCGGACTTTCAGCGAACACTGAAGCTTTCTTT.

The CDR3 spells CASRRQNNEQFF. Here the CDR3 DNA reads TGCGCCAGCAGGAGACAGAACAATGAGCAGTTCTTC. The chain has TRBV5-1 and TRBJ2-1; D is perhaps TRBD1 (5 bases). The germline V gene encodes CDR1 SGHRS and CDR2 YFSETQ. Trimming cost V 5 bases and J 5 bases, with 8 bases left between them. The CDR3 extends over 12 amino acids.

V usage is TRBV29-1 and J usage is TRBJ2-5; possibly TRBD1 for D (5 bases). V lost 7 bases, J lost 3 bases, and 12 bases lay in between. Looked up from germline, CDR1 is SQVTM and CDR2 is ANQGSEA. This CDR3 is built from 12 residues. CDR3 region: CSALTGKETQYF. The CDR3 nucleotides are TGCAGCGCCCTAACAGGAAAAGAGACCCAGTACTTC.

V and J are TRBV6-1 and TRBJ2-7, with D maybe TRBD1 (6 bases). V was pared by 7 bases and J by 6 bases, with 19 bases between. CDR1 and CDR2 from the germline V gene are MNHNS and SASEGT. CDR3 length equals 14 residues. The CDR3 DNA is TGTGCCAGCAAGAATGGGACCCAGGGGACCGAGCAGTACTTC. Its translation is CASKNGTQGTEQYF.

This clone was picked up a small number of times. The V and J genes are TRBV29-1 and TRBJ1-1; unclear D gene. The V end lost 6 bases, the J end lost 3 bases, and 11 bases lay between the germline ends. Germline loops: CDR1 SQVTM, CDR2 ANQGSEA. The CDR3 is 12 amino acids. CDR3 sequence (DNA): TGCAGCGTGGTGAAGGCGGACACTGAAGCTTTCTTT. It yields the protein CSVVKADTEAFF. Together with reference TRBV29-1 and TRBJ1-1, the CDR3 gives the full variable domain: SAVISQKPSRDICQRGTSLTIQCQVDSQVTMMFWYRQQPGQSLTLIATANQGSEATYESGFVIDKFPISRPNLTFSTLTVSNMSPEDSSIYLCSVVKADTEAFFGQGTRLTVV.

This rearrangement joins TRBV7-2 to TRBJ2-1, with a weak D call TRBD2 (6 bases). V lost 1 base, J lost 7 bases, and 11 bases lay in between. The CDR3 extends over 14 amino acids. Germline V lookup: CDR1 SGHTA, CDR2 FQGNSA. This CDR3 is CASSLEIAANEQFF. CDR3 coding DNA: TGTGCCAGCAGCTTAGAGATAGCGGCTAATGAGCAGTTCTTC.

The rearrangement uses TRBV7-9 and TRBJ2-5, with TRBD2 as a possible D gene (7 bases). Germline CDR1 reads SEHNR; CDR2 reads FQNEAQ (reference sequence). Trimming removed 2 bases from V and 4 bases from J, with 11 bases in between. CDR3 length equals 14 residues. The CDR3: CASSLSGGPETQYF. For the CDR3, the DNA is TGTGCCAGCAGCTTATCGGGGGGCCCAGAGACCCAGTACTTC.

This chain joins TRBV29-1 and TRBJ2-7, with D maybe TRBD1 (6 bases). Germline V CDR1 and CDR2: SQVTM, ANQGSEA. The V and J ends lost 6 bases and 6 bases respectively, with 21 bases between them. The CDR3 length is 14 residues. In DNA, the CDR3 is TGCAGCGTCTCAAGACAGGTTTCAGGCTCCGAGCAGTACTTC. Translation: CSVSRQVSGSEQYF.

The CDR3 here is CASRTWDRVVNEQFF. DNA of the CDR3: TGTGCCAGCAGAACTTGGGACAGGGTGGTTAATGAGCAGTTCTTC. The J gene is TRBJ2-1, the V gene TRBV13; 9 bases align to TRBD1. V trimming: 6 bases; J trimming: 7 bases; junction bases outside the gene matches: 10. Germline V gene lookup returns CDR1 PRHDT and CDR2 FYEKMQ (reference sequence). The CDR3 covers 15 residues.

V gene TRBV2 combines with J gene TRBJ2-3; D is undetermined. From germline, CDR1 is SNHLY and CDR2 FYNNEI. The CDR3 loop spans 11 amino acids. V lost 6 bases and J lost 10, with 11 bases in between. CDR3 residues: CASRGRVPQYF. In DNA, the CDR3 is TGTGCCAGCAGAGGCCGCGTCCCGCAGTATTTT.

This clone was observed a handful of times. The chain carries TRBV29-1 and TRBJ1-2; 12 bases map to TRBD1. The CDR3 loop spans 15 amino acids. Germline assignment: CDR1 SQVTM and CDR2 ANQGSEA. J gave up 3 bases and V 4 bases, and 6 bases lay outside the gene matches. The CDR3 region is CSVGRDRGQDYGYTF. CDR3 in DNA: TGCAGCGTTGGGAGGGACAGGGGGCAAGACTATGGCTACACCTTC.

This clone was recorded a few times. CDR3 amino acids: CASRTSGASYEQYF. The CDR3 coding sequence is TGTGCCAGCAGGACTAGCGGGGCATCCTACGAGCAGTACTTC. V is TRBV7-2 and J is TRBJ2-7; 11 positions match TRBD2. Trimming at V came to 6 bases and at J to 1 base, leaving 2 bases not matched to a gene. The germline V gene encodes CDR1 SGHTA and CDR2 FQGNSA. CDR3 size: 14 residues.

This rearrangement joins TRBV5-6 to TRBJ2-5; D possibly corresponds to TRBD1 (5 bases). The V end lost 4 bases, the J end lost 8 bases, and 12 bases lay between the germline ends. This CDR3 has 12 residues. CDR1 and CDR2 (germline): SGHDT, YYEEEE. The chain's CDR3 is CASSGARRTQYF. DNA for the CDR3: TGTGCCAGCAGCGGGGCTCGGCGAACCCAGTACTTC.

The chain combines TRBV15 with TRBJ2-7; possible D gene TRBD2, 6 bases. V was pared by 1 base and J by 1 base, with 8 bases between. The CDR3 has 14 residues. The germline V gene has CDR1 LNHNV and CDR2 YYDKDF (reference sequence). The CDR3 DNA reads TGTGCCACCAGCAGAGGGGCGGGGTCCTACGAGCAGTACTTC. Translation gives CATSRGAGSYEQYF.

The chain couples TRBV4-3 to TRBJ2-3; D ambiguous. CDR3 length: 15 amino acids. CDR1 is LGHNA, CDR2 YSLEER, per germline. V was trimmed by 0 bases and J by 1 base, leaving 8 bases between them. The CDR3 DNA follows: TGCGCCAGCAGCCAAGAGCTACAGCGCACAGATACGCAGTATTTT. This translates into CASSQELQRTDTQYF.

The V gene is TRBV6-5, the J gene TRBJ2-3; D is undetermined. The CDR3 spans 15 residues. The germline gives CDR1 MNHEY, CDR2 SVGAGI. The germline V and J ends were trimmed by 2 bases and 0 bases, with 9 bases remaining between them. CDR3 amino acids: CASSYRGLSTDTQYF. CDR3 nucleotide sequence: TGTGCCAGCAGTTACCGCGGCCTGAGCACAGATACGCAGTATTTT.

The V and J genes are TRBV30 and TRBJ2-7; 8 bases match TRBD1. This CDR3 region has 12 residues. Germline CDR1 reads GTSNPN; CDR2 reads SVGIG (reference sequence). Trimming removed 5 bases from V and 2 bases from J; junction bases left unmatched: 2. This chain's CDR3 is CAWGDRTYEQYF. The CDR3 bases are TGTGCCTGGGGGGACAGGACCTACGAGCAGTACTTC.

This clone was seen more than once but under ten times. One end of the junction is discordant with germline, which a read error may explain. The chain has TRBV18 and TRBJ2-5; 12 nucleotides align to TRBD2. The CDR3 is made up of 15 amino acids. Looked up from germline, CDR1 is KGHSH and CDR2 is LQKENI. The CDR3 sequence is CASSPRLAGEETQYF. The DNA of the CDR3 is TGTGCCAGCTCGCCACGACTAGCGGGAGAAGAGACCCAGTACTTC.

The V call is TRBV18, the J call TRBJ1-3; weak D call: TRBD1 (5 bases). The germline CDR1 and CDR2 sequences are KGHSH and LQKENI. V lost 6 bases to trimming and J lost 8 bases, with 11 bases between them. The length of the CDR3 is 12 residues. The DNA of the CDR3 is TGTGCCAGCTCCCGGCAGGGAGACACCATATATTTT. Its protein product is CASSRQGDTIYF.

This clone was recorded a few times. The CDR3 DNA reads as TGTGCCAGCAGCTCCGACAGTTACGAGCAGTACTTC. Encoded protein: CASSSDSYEQYF. The chain uses TRBV13 and TRBJ2-7; D might be TRBD1 (5 bases). Germline values: CDR1 PRHDT, CDR2 FYEKMQ (reference sequence). The CDR3 runs 12 residues. V was cut by 4 bases and J by 4 bases, with 8 bases left in between.

This clone turned up a few times. This chain connects TRBV29-1 to TRBJ1-1, with D possibly being TRBD1 (5 bases). With 5 bases removed from V and 3 bases from J, the gap between germline ends came to 16 bases. The germline CDR1 and CDR2 sequences are SQVTM and ANQGSEA. The CDR3 runs to 14 residues. The CDR3 protein is CSVQTTAGDTEAFF. CDR3 in DNA: TGCAGCGTTCAAACTACAGCGGGGGACACTGAAGCTTTCTTT.

V and J are TRBV9 and TRBJ2-5; TRBD1 matches 7 bases. The J call is doubtful: the DNA matches TRBJ2-7 better. CDR1 and CDR2 from the germline V gene are SGDLS and YYNGEE. The CDR3 is 13 amino acids. The CDR3 DNA is TGTGCCAGCAGCGCGGGACAGAGCTACGAGCAGTACTTC. Translating gives CASSAGQSYEQYF.

The V and J genes are TRBV5-1 and TRBJ2-1; D perhaps matches TRBD2 (6 bases). This CDR3 comprises 14 residues. V was clipped by 2 bases and J by 0 bases, with 6 bases between them. Germline-derived CDR1 and CDR2 are SGHRS and YFSETQ. The CDR3 sequence: CASSFGGSYNEQFF. The CDR3 coding sequence is TGCGCCAGCAGCTTCGGGGGCTCCTACAATGAGCAGTTCTTC. Filled out from reference TRBV5-1 and TRBJ2-1, the complete variable domain reads KAGVTQTPRYLIKTRGQQVTLSCSPISGHRSVSWYQQTPGQGLQFLFEYFSETQRNKGNFPGRFSGRQFSNSRSEMNVSTLELGDSALYLCASSFGGSYNEQFFGPGTRLTVL.

The chain carries TRBV30 and TRBJ1-5; perhaps TRBD1 as D (5 bases). The CDR3 spans 14 residues. Between the trimmed V and J ends, which lost 8 bases and 6 bases, there was a span of 20 bases. CDR1 and CDR2 (germline): GTSNPN, SVGIG (reference sequence). The CDR3 region is CAASGPQGGQPQHF. In DNA form, the CDR3 reads TGTGCCGCCTCGGGACCGCAGGGCGGTCAGCCCCAGCATTTT.

The genes are TRBV6-1 and TRBJ2-7; D call uncertain. CDR1 MNHNS and CDR2 SASEGT come from the germline V gene. The CDR3 is 13 amino acids. Trimming removed 8 bases from V and 5 bases from J, with 16 bases in between. In DNA form, the CDR3 reads TGTGCCAGCGAGGTGTCCTTAAACCACGAGCAGTACTTC. Its protein is CASEVSLNHEQYF.

J is TRBJ2-1 and V is TRBV21-1. TRBV21-1 is described as a pseudogene. This CDR3 comprises 13 residues. The CDR3 region has the DNA TGTGCCAGCAGCGTAGGGTACTACAATGAGCAGTTCTTC. Encoded protein: CASSVGYYNEQFF.